The rows below give T cell receptor beta chains drawn from one sample of a study of blood T cells in healthy people across ages. TCRdb redid the calling of the 5' RACE reads with MiXCR, one entry per CDR3 protein. This sample has about 1.4 million distinct CDR3 sequences, with approximately 59% found just once. The sequenced sample consisted of blood. These receptors all stem from a young man in good health. Each CDR3 is given without its conserved first and last residue. Each record gives: J gene, clone size, V gene, CDR3 length, CDR3 protein. Some rows mark clone size as missing; the rest say once, few, many or name a class of expanded clone.

TRBJ2-1 . TRBV4-2 14 ASSQEETSPYNEQF
. once TRBV3-1 13 ASSGGTSGAETQY
TRBJ2-3 few TRBV24-1 12 ATSDHARSDTQY
. . TRBV27 12 ASSSYRGGYEQY
TRBJ2-1 . TRBV6-2/TRBV6-3 13 ASSYEQGVYNEQF
TRBJ2-7 few TRBV7-2 13 ASSVQAGTSYEQY
. . TRBV25-1 12 ASSETGETYEQY
TRBJ2-1 . TRBV6-1 15 ASRQPGTSGGALVQF
TRBJ1-1 . TRBV20-1 14 SAPGSGAYEWTEAF
TRBJ2-1 . TRBV4-2 18 ASSQGGTGGAGGSYNEQF
TRBJ1-5 . TRBV6-2/TRBV6-3 13 ASSDGTAINQPLH
TRBJ2-1 once TRBV27 12 ASTLASGINEQF
TRBJ2-2 few TRBV13 11 ASSPTFTGELF
TRBJ2-1 . TRBV20-1 14 SARDGGQEAFNEQF
TRBJ2-3 few TRBV11-2 15 ASRGAPSGVGTDTQY
TRBJ1-5 . TRBV6-2/TRBV6-3 12 ASTGTRKNQPQH
TRBJ2-1 few TRBV27 12 ARRSGGGDNEQF
TRBJ2-1 . TRBV5-1 14 ASSLEVASSYNEQF
. . TRBV7-2 14 ASSLSLGSGGYEQY
TRBJ2-3 . TRBV27 11 ASIGGGPDTQY
TRBJ1-5 . TRBV20-1 14 SANTDRPYSNQPQH
TRBJ2-1 . TRBV7-9 16 ASSSPPRGTGDSDEQF
TRBJ1-5 . TRBV20-1 11 SAQATGDQPQH
. . TRBV29-1 10 SVGRDRYEQY
TRBJ2-7 many TRBV4-1 12 ASSQEGRGYEQY
TRBJ2-7 . TRBV2 10 ASTRVSDEQY
TRBJ2-2 . TRBV29-1 12 SVLWTGNTGELF
TRBJ2-1 . TRBV19 14 ASSLDPGLAYNEQF
TRBJ1-1 . TRBV6-5 13 ASSYSGGGPTEAF
TRBJ2-2 . TRBV2 11 ASKGGSTGELF
TRBJ2-1 few TRBV13 10 ASSSLTNEQF
TRBJ2-1 . TRBV6-1 14 ASSEPGVAGVGEQF
TRBJ1-1 few TRBV7-9 12 ASSLEFMNTEAF
TRBJ1-1 once TRBV4-1 13 ASSPTSLRNTEAF
TRBJ2-1 . TRBV5-1 13 ASSYRQGDYNEQF
TRBJ2-1 many TRBV4-3 14 ASSRGAGGRYNEQF
TRBJ2-5 . TRBV4-1 14 ASSQNNGAGGETQY
TRBJ2-3 . TRBV2 10 ASSGWPDTQY
TRBJ2-4 . TRBV20-1 13 SAHGQTLAKNIQY
TRBJ1-1 . TRBV4-1 12 ASSQGGVGTEAF
TRBJ2-1 . TRBV14 15 ASTSRAPRTGFNEQF
TRBJ2-5 . TRBV11-2 14 ASSLRGGSRSYAQY
TRBJ2-1 once TRBV20-1 15 SAYTVRGQGDYNEQF
TRBJ1-2 . TRBV10-3 12 AISDFGFNYGYT
TRBJ2-1 . TRBV10-3 9 AISGGREQF
TRBJ2-3 few TRBV4-2 15 ASSHPTYSGGADTQY
TRBJ1-2 . TRBV4-1 13 ASSQDILNLYGYT
TRBJ2-5 . TRBV5-6 15 ANSLMSLRKPQETQY
TRBJ2-1 . TRBV12-3/TRBV12-4 13 ASRDLAGNYNEQF
TRBJ1-5 . TRBV4-1 13 ASSRVPEGDQPQH